The clone carrying this T cell receptor beta chain was recorded at least ten times. These data belong to a study of T cell repertoires in cytomegalovirus infection. TCRdb re-called the reads through MiXCR, storing one row per CDR3 protein. This table holds around 270,000 distinct CDR3 sequences, approximately 9.2% found once. The trim removed 1 base at V and 4 bases at J, leaving 10 bases unmatched. Germline-derived CDR1 and CDR2 are SGHTA and FQGNSA. This CDR3 has 18 amino acids. V and J are TRBV7-2 and TRBJ2-1, with 10 bases that match TRBD2. The receptor comes from a human donor in good health (CMV status not recorded). Some clones in this sample may be carry-over from other donors' samples. Sequencing was performed on PBMCs. CDR3 coding DNA: TGTGCCAGCAGCTTAGAGGGAGTGGCTAGCGGGAGTTACAATGAGCAGTTCTTC. This codes for CASSLEGVASGSYNEQFF. The variable domain in full, completed from reference TRBV7-2 and TRBJ2-1, reads GAGVSQSPSNKVTEKGKDVELRCDPISGHTALYWYRQSLGQGLEFLIYFQGNSAPDKSGLPSDRFSAERTGGSVSTLTIQRTQQEDSAVYLCASSLEGVASGSYNEQFFGPGTRLTVL.